Listed here is a single T cell receptor beta chain. Its antigen is not known. The data derive from a study of T-cell reconstitution after alpha-beta-depleted transplantation in children. For TCRbeta, the library was prepared with unique molecular identifiers. TCRdb re-called the PCR reads with MiXCR, one entry per CDR3 protein. Of about 980,000 distinct CDR3 sequences in the sample, under 30% are singletons; the top ten hold about 28%. Findings and limits, study-wide: In some patients, recipient T cells and intrathymic progenitors surviving conditioning explained high day-60 diversity. After one year, T-cell counts and TCRbeta diversity mostly came from new T cells.

The CDR3 runs 14 residues. V dropped 9 bases and J dropped 0 bases, with 12 bases sitting between them. Per the germline V gene, CDR1 is SNHLY and CDR2 is FYNNEI. The clonotype was recovered from a boy under two years old who had a stem cell transplant for SCID, so the T cells may come from the graft donor. Sequences were derived from PBMCs, mostly from graft donor cells, sampled 360 days after TCRalphabeta/CD19-depleted stem cell transplant. The J gene is TRBJ2-1, the V gene TRBV2, with D possibly TRBD2 on 6 matching bases. The CDR3 sequence: CARDGSSSYNEQFF. The CDR3 region has the DNA TGTGCCAGAGACGGGAGCAGCTCCTACAATGAGCAGTTCTTC. Full variable domain (missing parts from reference TRBV2 and TRBJ2-1): EPEVTQTPSHQVTQMGQEVILRCVPISNHLYFYWYRQILGQKVEFLVSFYNNEISEKSEIFDDQFSVERPDGSNFTLKIRSTKLEDSAMYFCARDGSSSYNEQFFGPGTRLTVL.